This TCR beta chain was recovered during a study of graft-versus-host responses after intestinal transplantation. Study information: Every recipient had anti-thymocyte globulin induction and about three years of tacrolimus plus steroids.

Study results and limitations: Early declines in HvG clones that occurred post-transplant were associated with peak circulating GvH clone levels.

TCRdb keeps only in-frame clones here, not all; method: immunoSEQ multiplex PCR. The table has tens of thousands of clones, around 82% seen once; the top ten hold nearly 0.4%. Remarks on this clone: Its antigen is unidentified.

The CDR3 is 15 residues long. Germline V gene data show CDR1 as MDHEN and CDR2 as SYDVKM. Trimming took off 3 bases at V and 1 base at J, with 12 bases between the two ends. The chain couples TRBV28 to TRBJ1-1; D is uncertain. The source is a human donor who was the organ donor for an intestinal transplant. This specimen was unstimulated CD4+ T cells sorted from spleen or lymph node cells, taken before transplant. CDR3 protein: CASSFSGLRNTEAFF. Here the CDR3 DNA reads TGTGCCAGCAGTTTTTCTGGTCTTAGGAACACTGAAGCTTTCTTT.